The entry below gives a single TCR beta chain sequence along with its context. In this sample, this clone turned up many times. Its antigen remains undetermined. No base-level quality is on record; no much larger clone is a single base apart. For TCR beta library preparation, roughly 2.2 micrograms of genomic DNA were isolated from cryopreserved PBMCs. Longitudinal blood samples from CLL patients on ibrutinib monotherapy were analyzed using high-throughput TCR beta sequencing. The patients were enrolled in a single-center, open-label phase 2 trial of ibrutinib monotherapy. The CDR3 covers 15 residues, taking in both the cysteine and the phenylalanine. The entry retains the CDR3 DNA only, 45 bases that are in frame from base 1. From the germline V gene, CDR1 is SGHAT and CDR2 is FQNNGV. Between the V and J ends, shortened by 5 bases and 0 bases respectively, the junction contains 11 bases. A MiSeq instrument was used for deep resolution sequencing, which targeted depths ranging from 1 in 1 million up to 1 in 200,000 T cells, with coverage averaging 10x for each clonotype. TCR beta libraries were generated with the immunoSEQ hsTCRB Kit. Processing in the source paper ran as follows. Data were analyzed with ImmunoSEQ Data Assistant and ImmunoSEQ Analyzer, with V, D and J genes assigned per IMGT definitions. Clonality, which ranges from 0 to 1, was calculated by subtracting the normalized Shannon entropy of productive rearrangement frequencies from one. Only overrepresented clonotypes making up at least 0.05% of the repertoire of each patient were included in the public clonotype analysis. Roughly 12 age-matched healthy donor repertoires from immuneACCESS were used as controls for clonality. The clones in this table, taken by TCRdb from immuneACCESS, are in-frame only. Not every clone is retained; where verified, under half of the shortfall comes from an unresolved V gene, and the cause of the rest is unknown. Clonal size and the V and J genes are those of that table, whereas D and trimming came from the DNA. The sample table lists under 40,000 clones, nearly 50% of them with a count of one. The ten largest clones take up approximately 19% of the sample.

The data stem from a study of cytotoxic CD8 clonotypes in ibrutinib-treated CLL (dated by TCRdb to the early 2020s). With respect to the entire study: The cohort had 11 relapsed/refractory and more than 14 treatment-naive patients; some 17 were IGHV unmutated. Responses were partial in approximately 24 patients and complete in 2; after median about 70 months follow-up, roughly 14 stayed in remission and roughly twelve progressed. Cryopreserved peripheral blood mononuclear cells were obtained prior to treatment, at the time of response, and at either disease progression or sustained remission. Of the approximately 86 people in the trial, 26 had longitudinal samples available. An average of approximately 260,000 productive templates and tens of thousands of productive rearrangements was obtained per sample. The response samples were drawn at a median of roughly twelve months into treatment, with a range of about 6 to 36 months. The investigation overall reported the following: Clonality rose at ibrutinib response, remained stable during sustained remission, and dropped back toward baseline at progression. Baseline clonality exceeded that of age-matched healthy donors and correlated strongly with circulating CD8+ T-cell counts. Public clonotypes were found to be uncommon and were observed to contract or remain stable during treatment; the increase in clonality was shown to reflect expansion of private clonotypes at ibrutinib response. Sustained-remission and progressing patients did not have matched sampling times, and lymph node repertoires were not examined.

The sequence derives from a human donor with chronic lymphocytic leukemia. The chain is encoded by TRBV11-2 joined to TRBJ1-5; the D gene is unclear. Sequencing was performed on PBMCs, taken before ibrutinib treatment. The CDR3 corresponds to CASSKEPYSNQPQHF. The DNA sequence is TGTGCCAGCAGCAAAGAGCCTTATAGCAATCAGCCCCAGCATTTT.